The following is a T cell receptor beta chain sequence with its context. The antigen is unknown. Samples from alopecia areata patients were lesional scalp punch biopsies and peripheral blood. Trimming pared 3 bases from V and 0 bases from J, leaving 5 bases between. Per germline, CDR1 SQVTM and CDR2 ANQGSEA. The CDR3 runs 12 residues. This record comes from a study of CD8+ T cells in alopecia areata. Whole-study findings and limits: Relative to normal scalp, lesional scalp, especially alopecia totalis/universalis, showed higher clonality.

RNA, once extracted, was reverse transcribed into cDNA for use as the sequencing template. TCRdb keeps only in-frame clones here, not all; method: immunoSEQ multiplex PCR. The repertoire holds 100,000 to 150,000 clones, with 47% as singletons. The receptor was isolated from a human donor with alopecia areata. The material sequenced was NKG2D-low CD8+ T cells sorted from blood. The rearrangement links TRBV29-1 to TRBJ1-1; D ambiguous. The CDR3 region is CSVDAMNTEAFF. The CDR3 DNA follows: TGCAGCGTTGACGCGATGAACACTGAAGCTTTCTTT.